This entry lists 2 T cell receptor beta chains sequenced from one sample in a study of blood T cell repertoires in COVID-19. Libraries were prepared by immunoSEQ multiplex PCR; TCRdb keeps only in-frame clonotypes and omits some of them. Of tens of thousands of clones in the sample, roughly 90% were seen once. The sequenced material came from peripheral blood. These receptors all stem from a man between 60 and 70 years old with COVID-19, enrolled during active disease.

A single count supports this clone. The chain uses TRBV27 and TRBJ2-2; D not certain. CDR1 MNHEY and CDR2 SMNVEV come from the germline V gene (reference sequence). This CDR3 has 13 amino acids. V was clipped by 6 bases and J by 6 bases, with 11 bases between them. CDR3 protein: CASSPARAGELFF. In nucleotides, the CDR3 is TGTGCCAGCAGCCCGGCCCGGGCCGGGGAGCTGTTTTTT.

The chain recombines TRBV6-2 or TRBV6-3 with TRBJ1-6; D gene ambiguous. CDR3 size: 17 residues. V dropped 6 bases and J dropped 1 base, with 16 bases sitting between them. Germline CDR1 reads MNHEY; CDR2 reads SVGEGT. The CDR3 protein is CASSFGLSESYNSPLHF. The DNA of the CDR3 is TGTGCCAGCAGCTTCGGACTATCTGAGTCCTATAATTCACCCCTCCACTTT.